This is a list of T cell receptor beta chains from one sample in a study of technical replicates of blood from a handful of donors. TCRdb keeps only in-frame clones here, not all; method: immunoSEQ multiplex PCR. The sample has approximately 75,000 clones; 95% to 97% are singletons. Input material: T cells isolated from PBMCs. The receptor set was obtained from a human donor in good health. The CDR3 runs from the conserved cysteine through the conserved F or W. The order of the fields is D gene, J gene, V gene, CDR3 length, clone size, CDR3 DNA, CDR3 protein. D genes are given only for firm matches. Part of the rows lack a size; the others show once, few, many or a class for expanded clones.

- | TRBJ2-4 | TRBV5-4 | 16 | - | TGTGCCAGCAGCCCCACAGGGTGGGGAGCCAAAAACATTCAGTACTTC | CASSPTGWGAKNIQYF
TRBD2 | TRBJ2-5 | TRBV7-2 | 16 | - | TGTGCCAGCAGCTTTGGAAACGGGGGGGTAGGGGAGACCCAGTACTTC | CASSFGNGGVGETQYF
- | TRBJ1-2 | TRBV2 | 13 | - | TGTGCCAGCAGTACCCAGGGGTACTATGGCTACACCTTC | CASSTQGYYGYTF
TRBD1 | TRBJ1-2 | TRBV28 | 14 | - | TGTGCCAGCAGGGCGGTAGGGGGCACCTATGGCTACACCTTC | CASRAVGGTYGYTF
- | TRBJ2-5 | TRBV4-2 | 16 | once | TGTGCCAGCAGCCAAGAGGGCAAGGGGCCGGGAGAGACCCAGTACTTC | CASSQEGKGPGETQYF
TRBD1 | TRBJ1-3 | TRBV7-6 | 16 | once | TGTGCCAGCAGCTTCGGGACAGCTACCTCTGGAAACACCATATATTTT | CASSFGTATSGNTIYF
- | TRBJ1-6 | TRBV4-1 | 21 | - | TGCGCCAGCAGCCAAGAGCCGAAACGGCTCCGACAGCCAATTTATAATTCACCCCTCCACTTT | CASSQEPKRLRQPIYNSPLHF
- | TRBJ1-1 | TRBV19 | 15 | - | TGTGCCAGCCGTCCTTACGTGGGCGGGGGGACTGAAGCTTTCTTT | CASRPYVGGGTEAFF
TRBD1 | TRBJ2-7 | TRBV6-1 | 14 | - | TGTGCCAGCAGTGACCGGACAGGGTTGTACGAGCAGTACTTC | CASSDRTGLYEQYF
- | TRBJ2-1 | TRBV6-1 | 14 | - | TGTGCCAGCAGTGAAGTGGTTGGGGGCGGCGAGCAGTTCTTC | CASSEVVGGGEQFF
- | TRBJ1-5 | TRBV6-5 | 16 | - | TGTGCCAGCAGTTACTCGGGCAGGCCGGGCAATCAGCCCCAGCATTTT | CASSYSGRPGNQPQHF
TRBD1 | TRBJ2-1 | TRBV28 | 14 | - | TGTGCCAGCAGCTCAATCGGGACAGTGAATGAGCAGTTCTTC | CASSSIGTVNEQFF
- | TRBJ2-4 | TRBV19 | 12 | - | TGTGCCACCGCAGGGGCCAAAAACATTCAGTACTTC | CATAGAKNIQYF
TRBD1 | TRBJ1-1 | TRBV18 | 16 | - | TGTGCCAGCTCAACACTACCCGGGACAGGGGGCTCTGAAGCTTTCTTT | CASSTLPGTGGSEAFF
TRBD2 | TRBJ2-3 | TRBV5-1 | 15 | - | TGCGCCAGCAGCTCGGGACTAGTTAGGACAGATACGCAGTATTTT | CASSSGLVRTDTQYF
- | TRBJ2-5 | TRBV6-1 | 15 | - | TGTGCCAGCAGTGAAGCTAAGACTAGTATAGAGACCCAGTACTTC | CASSEAKTSIETQYF
- | TRBJ2-3 | TRBV6-1 | 15 | - | TGTGCCAGCAGTGAAAGGGGTGGAGGCACAGATACGCAGTATTTT | CASSERGGGTDTQYF
- | TRBJ1-6 | TRBV6-5 | 14 | - | TGTGCCAGCACCCTGGGGGAGGGGACCTCACCCCTCCACTTT | CASTLGEGTSPLHF
TRBD1 | TRBJ1-4 | TRBV7-6 | 15 | - | TGTGCCAGCACACCCCAAGGACAGGGGTCAGAAAAACTGTTTTTT | CASTPQGQGSEKLFF
TRBD1 | TRBJ1-5 | TRBV28 | 15 | - | TGTGCCGAGGGGACAGGGTCATATAGCAATCAGCCCCAGCATTTT | CAEGTGSYSNQPQHF
- | TRBJ1-1 | TRBV2 | 13 | once | TGTGCCAGCAGTATCGGGAGCAGGACTGAAGCTTTCTTT | CASSIGSRTEAFF
TRBD1 | TRBJ2-1 | TRBV19 | 16 | - | TGTGCCAGTAGCCAGGTCGGGACAGGGGGGGGCAATGAGCAGTTCTTC | CASSQVGTGGGNEQFF
TRBD2 | TRBJ2-1 | TRBV29-1 | 10 | - | TGCAGCGTTGTAGCTAGCGGGGAGTTCTTC | CSVVASGEFF